This T cell receptor (beta chain) emerged from a study of blood T cell repertoires in COVID-19. Study-wide background: Some COVID-19 samples were acute and others convalescent; all came from the United States, Italy and Spain. PBMCs, B-cell-depleted T cells, or T cells were the source of the cDNA or gDNA that made up the material.

The assay was immunoSEQ multiplex PCR, and TCRdb's table has in-frame clones only and misses some. Among approximately 170,000 clones listed, more than 85% were seen once. From germline, CDR1 is MGHRA and CDR2 YSYEKL. With V trimmed by 6 bases and J by 1 base, 7 bases remained unmatched. CDR3 length equals 16 residues. Sequencing input: peripheral blood. The genes are TRBV4-1 and TRBJ2-2, with TRBD1 matching 8 bases. The receptor was isolated from an elderly woman in a cohort sampled during active or convalescent COVID-19. Here the CDR3 DNA reads TGCGCCAGCAGTTGGACAGGGACAAAGAACACCGGGGAGCTGTTTTTT. It specifies CASSWTGTKNTGELFF.